This TCR beta chain was captured by sequencing in a study of shared clonotypes between healthy human individuals. Profiling relied on immunoSEQ multiplex PCR, and the TCRdb table lists in-frame clones only, not all of them. The repertoire holds some 1.5 million clones, with around 97% as singletons. The V gene lost 1 base and the J gene lost 5 bases, with 14 bases spanning the gap. CDR1 and CDR2 from the germline V gene are MNHNS and SASEGT. The CDR3 runs to 15 residues. The receptor was isolated from a man between 25 and 39 years old in good health. Sequencing was carried out using naive CD4+ T cells sorted from blood. Subset noted: CD45RA+ positively selected. This chain joins TRBV6-1 and TRBJ2-5; D possibly corresponds to TRBD2 (6 bases). CDR3 loop: CASSEGVRGTETQYF. The CDR3 DNA sequence: TGTGCCAGCAGTGAAGGGGTTCGGGGGACGGAGACCCAGTACTTC.